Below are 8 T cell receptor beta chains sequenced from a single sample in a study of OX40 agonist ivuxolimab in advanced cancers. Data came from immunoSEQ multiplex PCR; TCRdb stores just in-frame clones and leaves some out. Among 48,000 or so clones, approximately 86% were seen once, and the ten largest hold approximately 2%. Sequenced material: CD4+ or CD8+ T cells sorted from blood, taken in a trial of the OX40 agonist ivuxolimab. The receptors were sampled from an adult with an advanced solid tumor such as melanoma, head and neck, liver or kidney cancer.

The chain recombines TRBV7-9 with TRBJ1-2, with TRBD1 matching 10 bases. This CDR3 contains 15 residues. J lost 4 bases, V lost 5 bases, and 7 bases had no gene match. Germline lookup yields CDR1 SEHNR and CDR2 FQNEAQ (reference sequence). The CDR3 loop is CASSLQDRGAYGYTF. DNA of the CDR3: TGTGCCAGCAGCCTCCAGGACAGGGGGGCCTATGGCTACACCTTC.

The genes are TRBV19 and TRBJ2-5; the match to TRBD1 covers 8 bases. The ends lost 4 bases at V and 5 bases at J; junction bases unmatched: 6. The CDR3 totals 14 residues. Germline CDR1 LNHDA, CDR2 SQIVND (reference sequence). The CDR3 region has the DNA TGTGCCAGTAGTAGCGGACAGGGAGTGGAGACCCAGTACTTC. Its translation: CASSSGQGVETQYF.

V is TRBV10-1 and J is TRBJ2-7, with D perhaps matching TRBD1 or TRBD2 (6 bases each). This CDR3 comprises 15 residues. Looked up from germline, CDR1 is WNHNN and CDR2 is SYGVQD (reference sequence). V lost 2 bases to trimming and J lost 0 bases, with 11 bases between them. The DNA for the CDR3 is TGCGCCAGCAGTGAGCACGGGGGCGGCTCCTACGAGCAGTACTTC. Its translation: CASSEHGGGSYEQYF.

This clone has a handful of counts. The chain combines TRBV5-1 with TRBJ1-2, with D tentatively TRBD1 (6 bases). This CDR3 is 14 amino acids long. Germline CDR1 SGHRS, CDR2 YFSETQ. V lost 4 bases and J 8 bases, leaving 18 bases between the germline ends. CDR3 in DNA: TGCGCCAGCAGCCCTCACCGACAGGAGGGGGGCTACACCTTC. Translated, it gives CASSPHRQEGGYTF.

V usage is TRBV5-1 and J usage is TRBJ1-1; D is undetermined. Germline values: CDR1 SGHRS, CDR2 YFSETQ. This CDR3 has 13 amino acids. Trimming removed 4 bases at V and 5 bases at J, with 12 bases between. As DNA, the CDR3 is TGCGCCAGCAGCCGGAACGATGGGACTGAAGCTTTCTTT. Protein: CASSRNDGTEAFF.

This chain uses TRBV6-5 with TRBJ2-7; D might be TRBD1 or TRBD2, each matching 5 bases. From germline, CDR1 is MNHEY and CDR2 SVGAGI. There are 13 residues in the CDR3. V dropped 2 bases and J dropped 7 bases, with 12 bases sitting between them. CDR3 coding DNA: TGTGCCAGCAGTTACCTGGGGACGGGAGAGCAGTACTTC. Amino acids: CASSYLGTGEQYF.

The CDR3 sequence: CASGGAYEQYF. The DNA for the CDR3 is TGTGCCAGCGGGGGGGCCTACGAGCAGTACTTC. The genes are TRBV6-7 and TRBJ2-7, with TRBD2 matching 7 bases. TRBV6-7 is noted as an ORF with a role that remains uncertain. The CDR3 is made up of 11 amino acids. Trimming at V came to 8 bases and at J to 2 bases, leaving 0 bases not matched to a gene.

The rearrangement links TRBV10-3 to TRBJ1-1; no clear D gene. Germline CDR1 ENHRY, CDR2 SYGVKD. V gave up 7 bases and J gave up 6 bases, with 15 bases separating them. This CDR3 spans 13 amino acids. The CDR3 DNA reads TGTGCCATCAAACGCCTCGGGGAACCTGAAGCTTTCTTT. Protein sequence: CAIKRLGEPEAFF.